The source of this T cell receptor beta chain is a study of shared clonotypes between healthy human individuals. Healthy HIV-negative adults with no recent acute infections or vaccinations were recruited as donors. This CDR3 spans 18 amino acids. V lost 3 bases to trimming and J lost 0 bases, with 24 bases between them. Germline-derived CDR1 and CDR2 are GTSNPN and SVGIG (reference sequence). Profiled with immunoSEQ multiplex PCR; TCRdb holds only in-frame clones, not every one. The table lists approximately 400,000 clones, about 97% of them singletons. Sequencing input: memory CD8+ T cells sorted from blood. Stated subset: CD45RO+ cells pooled with CCR7-negative TemRA cells. This receptor was obtained from a man in his thirties or forties in good health. J is TRBJ2-7 and V is TRBV30, with a weak D call TRBD2 (7 bases). CDR3 DNA sequence: TGTGCCTGGAGAAGATTGGGGGGGCAGGTAGGAGGCTCCTACGAGCAGTACTTC. The encoded protein is CAWRRLGGQVGGSYEQYF.